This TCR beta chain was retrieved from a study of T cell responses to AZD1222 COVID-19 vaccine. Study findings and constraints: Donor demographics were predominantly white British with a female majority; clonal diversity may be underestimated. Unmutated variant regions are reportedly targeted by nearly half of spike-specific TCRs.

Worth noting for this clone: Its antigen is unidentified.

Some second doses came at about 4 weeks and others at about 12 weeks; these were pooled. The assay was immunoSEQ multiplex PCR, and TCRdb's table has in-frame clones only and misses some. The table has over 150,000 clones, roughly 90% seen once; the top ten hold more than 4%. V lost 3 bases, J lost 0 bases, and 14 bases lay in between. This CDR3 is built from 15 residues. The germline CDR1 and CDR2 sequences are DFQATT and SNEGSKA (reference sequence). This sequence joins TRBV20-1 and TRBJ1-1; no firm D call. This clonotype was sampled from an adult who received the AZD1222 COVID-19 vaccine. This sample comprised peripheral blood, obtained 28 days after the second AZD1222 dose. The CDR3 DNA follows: TGCAGTGCTAGTTTTAAACGGATACTGAACACTGAAGCTTTCTTT. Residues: CSASFKRILNTEAFF.